Presented here are 23 T cell receptor beta chains from one specimen sequenced in a study of Graves' ophthalmopathy and Graves' hyperthyroidism. Beta-chain TCR CDR3 regions were amplified from RNA transcripts. The library came from an HTBI-primed first-round RT-PCR and a second-round multiplex PCR. TCRdb recomputed calls from the multiplex PCR reads with MiXCR, one row per CDR3 protein. The sample carries hundreds of thousands of distinct CDR3 sequences, 45% recorded once. Sequences were obtained from peripheral blood. Receptors were obtained from an adult man with Graves' ophthalmopathy.

Only a few counts were recorded for this clonotype. This chain uses TRBV7-9 with TRBJ1-2; D might be TRBD1 (5 bases). Trimming pared 5 bases from V and 8 bases from J, leaving 27 bases between. Germline V gene sequence: CDR1 SEHNR, CDR2 FQNEAQ (reference sequence). The CDR3 has 17 amino acids. The CDR3 DNA reads TGTGCCAGCAGCCAAGAACTCTTCGGGGCAGGAGGTCTAGGCTACACCTTC. This encodes CASSQELFGAGGLGYTF.

The V and J genes are TRBV12-3 or TRBV12-4 and TRBJ2-5; D is possibly TRBD2 (6 bases). The CDR3 covers 13 residues. V shed 4 bases and J shed 5 bases, with 11 bases lying between them. The CDR3 reads CASSWAGRETQYF. The CDR3 DNA reads TGTGCCAGCAGTTGGGCGGGGCGGGAGACCCAGTACTTC.

The chain carries TRBV20-1 and TRBJ1-2; a possible D gene is TRBD1 (5 bases). Germline V gene sequence: CDR1 DFQATT, CDR2 SNEGSKA (reference sequence). V was cut by 7 bases and J by 0 bases, with 12 bases left in between. This CDR3 is built from 13 residues. CDR3 sequence: CSGLSGTNYGYTF. The CDR3 DNA follows: TGCAGTGGATTATCAGGGACTAACTATGGCTACACCTTC.

With respect to this clonotype: No conserved phenylalanine or tryptophan is present at the end of the CDR3, so a read error is the likely explanation. It is unclear where the CDR3 begins or ends on the DNA, so no DNA is shown, and the CDR3 is as TCRdb lists it. The rearrangement joins TRBV5-1 to TRBJ1-3. The CDR3 totals 9 residues, both ends included. Germline-derived CDR1 and CDR2 are SGHRS and YFSETQ. CDR3 residues: CASSFQANT.

The V gene is TRBV7-2, the J gene TRBJ2-5; 11 positions match TRBD2. The CDR3 length is 16 residues. Germline CDR1 and CDR2: SGHTA and FQGNSA. The trim removed 7 bases at V and 1 base at J, leaving 8 bases unmatched. CDR3: CASTFLGTSGQETQYF. The CDR3 coding sequence is TGTGCCAGCACCTTCCTCGGGACTAGCGGCCAAGAGACCCAGTACTTC.

The gene calls are TRBV7-9 and TRBJ1-2; 8 bases match TRBD1. Germline-derived CDR1 and CDR2 are SEHNR and FQNEAQ (reference sequence). The V gene end was trimmed by 5 bases and the J gene end by 6 bases; junction bases not matched to a gene: 8. The CDR3 is made up of 14 amino acids. This chain's CDR3 is CASSPDRERDGYTF. The DNA for the CDR3 is TGTGCCAGCAGCCCGGACAGGGAAAGGGATGGCTACACCTTC. Filled out from reference TRBV7-9 and TRBJ1-2, the complete variable domain reads DTGVSQNPRHKITKRGQNVTFRCDPISEHNRLYWYRQTLGQGPEFLTYFQNEAQLEKSRLLSDRFSAERPKGSFSTLEIQRTEQGDSAMYLCASSPDRERDGYTFGSGTRLTVV.

This clonotype was detected ten times or more. V usage is TRBV11-2 and J usage is TRBJ1-2, with D hard to call. The CDR3 extends over 12 amino acids. Deletions cut 4 bases from V and 8 bases from J, with 11 bases between. From germline, CDR1 is SGHAT and CDR2 FQNNGV. CDR3 loop: CASSSGLGGYTF. CDR3 nucleotides: TGTGCCAGCAGCTCAGGACTAGGAGGCTACACCTTC.

The CDR3 DNA reads TGTGCCAGCAGCTCAAGGACTAGCGGATTCCACGAGCAGTACTTC. It yields the protein CASSSRTSGFHEQYF. This chain connects TRBV7-2 to TRBJ2-7, with 10 bases aligning to TRBD2. V was pared by 4 bases and J by 5 bases, with 8 bases of the junction left unmatched. CDR3 length: 15 residues. Germline CDR1 and CDR2: SGHTA and FQGNSA.

The chain carries TRBV5-5 and TRBJ1-1; D may be TRBD1 (6 bases). The CDR3 consists of 14 residues. CDR1 SGHKS and CDR2 YYEKEE come from the germline V gene (reference sequence). Trimming took 4 bases from V and 2 from J, leaving 12 bases between them. CDR3 sequence (DNA): TGTGCCAGCAGCCCCAGGGGAGAAAACACTGAAGCTTTCTTT. Residues: CASSPRGENTEAFF.

There are a few counts of this clonotype. The chain carries TRBV6-5 and TRBJ1-5; 8 bases are shared with TRBD1. The J segment lost 7 bases and the V segment lost 5 bases, leaving 10 bases of the junction unmatched. The CDR3 is 15 residues long. Germline values: CDR1 MNHEY, CDR2 SVGAGI. CDR3 sequence reads: CASSPQGGLGQPQHF. DNA for the CDR3: TGTGCCAGCAGTCCACAGGGGGGGCTTGGACAGCCCCAGCATTTT.

The chain employs TRBV7-2 and TRBJ1-3; 7 nucleotides agree with TRBD1. CDR1 is SGHTA, CDR2 FQGNSA, per germline. The ends lost 5 bases at V and 7 bases at J; junction bases unmatched: 11. The CDR3 covers 15 residues. The CDR3 region is CASSDRPGTANTIYF. CDR3 bases: TGTGCCAGCAGCGATAGGCCCGGGACAGCCAACACCATATATTTT.

V is TRBV10-3 and J is TRBJ2-6; 8 bases align to TRBD1. Germline assignment: CDR1 ENHRY and CDR2 SYGVKD. The junction had 2 bases not matched to a gene; V was cut back by 2 bases and J by 2 bases. The CDR3 has 16 amino acids. The CDR3 DNA sequence: TGTGCCATCAGTGAGGTACAGGGGGCTGGGGCCAACGTCCTGACTTTC. Protein: CAISEVQGAGANVLTF.

On this clonotype: The junction does not match germline at one end; this may be a read error. V and J are TRBV7-2 and TRBJ1-2; D is perhaps TRBD1 (6 bases). This CDR3 spans 13 amino acids. CDR1 is SGHTA, CDR2 FQGNSA, per germline. In DNA, the CDR3 is TGTGCCAGCAGCCCTGGGACAATGAATGGCCACACCTTC. Its translation is CASSPGTMNGHTF.

This clonotype was counted at least ten times. V usage is TRBV29-1 and J usage is TRBJ1-2, with a tentative D call TRBD1 (6 bases). CDR1 and CDR2 from the germline V gene are SQVTM and ANQGSEA. The CDR3 is 11 residues long. V lost 4 bases and J 7 bases, leaving 10 bases between the germline ends. The CDR3 sequence is CSVGETGGYTF. The CDR3 nucleotides read TGCAGCGTTGGAGAGACAGGTGGCTACACCTTC.

The chain is built from TRBV7-2 and TRBJ2-7, with TRBD1 matching over 11 bases. The CDR3 loop spans 14 amino acids. Germline V gene sequence: CDR1 SGHTA, CDR2 FQGNSA. Losses at the gene ends were 7 bases for V and 6 bases for J; bases not matched to a gene: 8. CDR3 bases: TGTGCCAGCACCCACCGGGACAGGGGGGCCGAGCAGTACTTC. Translating gives CASTHRDRGAEQYF.

This clonotype appeared a single time. This chain links TRBV7-9 with TRBJ1-5; D not resolved. V lost 4 bases, J lost 7 bases, and 11 bases lay in between. Per germline, CDR1 SEHNR and CDR2 FQNEAQ (reference sequence). The CDR3 runs to 13 residues. This chain's CDR3 is CASSYGIPQPQHF. The CDR3 nucleotides read TGTGCCAGCAGCTATGGTATCCCCCAGCCCCAGCATTTT.

This chain uses TRBV12-3 or TRBV12-4 with TRBJ1-3; the match to TRBD1 covers 9 bases. This CDR3 is 15 amino acids long. The ends lost 5 bases at V and 1 base at J; junction bases unmatched: 3. CDR3 loop: CASSEGTGSGNTIYF. The CDR3 DNA reads as TGTGCCAGCAGTGAGGGGACAGGGTCTGGAAACACCATATATTTT.

The chain is built from TRBV24-1 and TRBJ2-5; 10 bases match TRBD2. With 11 bases clipped from V and 4 bases from J, the junction kept 12 bases outside the gene matches. Germline V gene lookup returns CDR1 KGHDR and CDR2 SFDVKD. CDR3 size: 15 residues. CDR3 nucleotides: TGTGCCAGCGGCGGGGAGCGGGGGGGCCCAGAGACCCAGTACTTC. It codes for CASGGERGGPETQYF.

This sequence joins TRBV7-6 and TRBJ2-2, with 7 bases matching TRBD1. J was trimmed by 0 bases and V by 3 bases; bases with no gene match: 7. There are 17 residues in the CDR3. Looked up from germline, CDR1 is SGHVS and CDR2 is FNYEAQ. Here the CDR3 DNA reads TGTGCCAGCAGCTTGATTGGGGACAGTTCGAACACCGGGGAGCTGTTTTTT. It is translated as CASSLIGDSSNTGELFF.

The CDR3 is CASSFLRRGSSGANVLTF. CDR3 DNA sequence: TGTGCCAGCAGCTTCCTGCGCCGGGGCAGCTCTGGGGCCAACGTCCTGACTTTC. V gene TRBV7-8 combines with J gene TRBJ2-6, with D perhaps matching TRBD1 or TRBD2 (5 bases each). The germline CDR1 and CDR2 sequences are SGHVS and FQNEAQ. The V end lost 3 bases, the J end lost 0 bases, and 15 bases lay between the germline ends. This CDR3 comprises 18 residues.

The V call is TRBV7-9, the J call TRBJ2-5; D may match TRBD1 or TRBD2 (6 bases each). Germline-derived CDR1 and CDR2 are SEHNR and FQNEAQ (reference sequence). CDR3 length equals 14 residues. V lost 5 bases and J 5 bases, leaving 15 bases between the germline ends. CDR3 DNA sequence: TGTGCCAGCAGCCTGACGACTAGGGGGGAGACCCAGTACTTC. It translates to CASSLTTRGETQYF.

The gene calls are TRBV20-1 and TRBJ1-5; the D gene is possibly TRBD1 (5 bases). CDR3 length: 14 residues. Germline-derived CDR1 and CDR2 are DFQATT and SNEGSKA (reference sequence). Trimming took 3 bases from V and 1 from J, leaving 10 bases between them. The CDR3 sequence is CSARDGGSNQPQHF. Written as DNA, the CDR3 is TGCAGTGCTAGGGATGGGGGGAGCAATCAGCCCCAGCATTTT.

This clonotype was detected a few times. V gene TRBV5-1 combines with J gene TRBJ2-7; D is possibly TRBD2 (5 bases). The V gene lost 6 bases and the J gene lost 0 bases, with 10 bases spanning the gap. CDR1 SGHRS and CDR2 YFSETQ come from the germline V gene. The CDR3 has 13 amino acids. The CDR3 DNA sequence: TGCGCCAGCACAGGACTGAGCTCCTACGAGCAGTACTTC. This sequence encodes CASTGLSSYEQYF.